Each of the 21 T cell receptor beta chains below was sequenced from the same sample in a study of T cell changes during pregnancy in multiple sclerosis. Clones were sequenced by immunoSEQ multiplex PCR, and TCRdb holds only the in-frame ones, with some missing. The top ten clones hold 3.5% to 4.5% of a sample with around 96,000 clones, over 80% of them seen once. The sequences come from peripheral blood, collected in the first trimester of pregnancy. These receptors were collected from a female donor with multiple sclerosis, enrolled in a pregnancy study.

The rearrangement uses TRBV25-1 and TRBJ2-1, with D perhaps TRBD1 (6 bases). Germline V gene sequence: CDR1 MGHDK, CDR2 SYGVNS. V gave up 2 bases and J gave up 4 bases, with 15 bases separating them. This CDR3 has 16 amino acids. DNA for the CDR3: TGTGCCAGCAGTGAAGCAGGGGCTCGGGAATACAATGAGCAGTTCTTC. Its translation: CASSEAGAREYNEQFF.

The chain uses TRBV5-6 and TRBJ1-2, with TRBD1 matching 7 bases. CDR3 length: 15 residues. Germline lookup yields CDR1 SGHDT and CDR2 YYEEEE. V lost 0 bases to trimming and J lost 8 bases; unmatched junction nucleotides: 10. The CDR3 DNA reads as TGTGCCAGCAGCTTGGGACAGGGAAAAGTTTGGGGCTACACCTTC. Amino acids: CASSLGQGKVWGYTF.

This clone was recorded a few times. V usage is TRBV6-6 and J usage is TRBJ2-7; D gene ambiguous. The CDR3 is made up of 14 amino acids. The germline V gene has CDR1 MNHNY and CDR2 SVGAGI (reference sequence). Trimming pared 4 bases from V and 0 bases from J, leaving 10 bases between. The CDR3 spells CASSSRIHSYEQYF. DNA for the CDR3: TGTGCCAGCAGTTCCAGAATCCACTCCTACGAGCAGTACTTC.

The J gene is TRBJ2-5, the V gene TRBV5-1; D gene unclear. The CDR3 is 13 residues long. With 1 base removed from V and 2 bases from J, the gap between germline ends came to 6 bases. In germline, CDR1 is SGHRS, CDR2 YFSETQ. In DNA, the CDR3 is TGCGCCAGCAGCTTGTTTCAACAAGAGACCCAGTACTTC. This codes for CASSLFQQETQYF.

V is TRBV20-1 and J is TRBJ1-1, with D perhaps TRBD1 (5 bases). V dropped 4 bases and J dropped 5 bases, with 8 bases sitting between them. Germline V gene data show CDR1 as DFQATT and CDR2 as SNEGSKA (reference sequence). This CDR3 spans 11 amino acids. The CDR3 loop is CSATGGTEAFF. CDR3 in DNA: TGCAGTGCTACCGGGGGGACTGAAGCTTTCTTT.

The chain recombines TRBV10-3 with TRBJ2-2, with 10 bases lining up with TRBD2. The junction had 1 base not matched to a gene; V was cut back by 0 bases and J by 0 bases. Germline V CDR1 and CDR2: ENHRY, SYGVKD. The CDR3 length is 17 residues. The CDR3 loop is CAISESSGGANTGELFF. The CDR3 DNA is TGTGCCATCAGTGAGTCGAGCGGGGGGGCGAACACCGGGGAGCTGTTTTTT.

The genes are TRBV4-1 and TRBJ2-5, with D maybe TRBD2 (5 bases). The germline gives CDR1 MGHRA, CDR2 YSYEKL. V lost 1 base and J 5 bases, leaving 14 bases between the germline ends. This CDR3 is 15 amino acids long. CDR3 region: CASSQAVPEGETQYF. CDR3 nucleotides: TGCGCCAGCAGCCAAGCGGTCCCCGAGGGCGAGACCCAGTACTTC.

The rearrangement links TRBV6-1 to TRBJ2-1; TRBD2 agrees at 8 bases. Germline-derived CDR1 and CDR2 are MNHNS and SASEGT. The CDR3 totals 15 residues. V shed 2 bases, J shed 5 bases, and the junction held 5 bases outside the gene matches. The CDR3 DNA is TGTGCCAGCAGTGAAAAACGGGGGGGTCACAATGAGCAGTTCTTC. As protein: CASSEKRGGHNEQFF.

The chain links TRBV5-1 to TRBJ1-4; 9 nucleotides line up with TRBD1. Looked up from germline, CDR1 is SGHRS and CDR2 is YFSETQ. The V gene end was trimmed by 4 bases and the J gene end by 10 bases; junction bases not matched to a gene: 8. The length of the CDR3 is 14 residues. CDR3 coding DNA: TGCGCCAGCAGCGAGGACAGGGGTGATGGAAAACTGTTTTTT. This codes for CASSEDRGDGKLFF.

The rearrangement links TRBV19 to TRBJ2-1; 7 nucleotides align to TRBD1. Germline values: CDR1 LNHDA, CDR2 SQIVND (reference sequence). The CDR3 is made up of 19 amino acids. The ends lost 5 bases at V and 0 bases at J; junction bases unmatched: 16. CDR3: CASSALMPGQLSSYNEQFF. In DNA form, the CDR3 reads TGTGCCAGTAGTGCCCTAATGCCGGGACAGCTGAGCTCCTACAATGAGCAGTTCTTC.

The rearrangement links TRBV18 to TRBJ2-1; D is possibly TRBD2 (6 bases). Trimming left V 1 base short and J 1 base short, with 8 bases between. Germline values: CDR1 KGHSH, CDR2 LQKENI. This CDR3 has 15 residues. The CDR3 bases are TGTGCCAGCTCACCACAGGAGGGTTCCTACAATGAGCAGTTCTTC. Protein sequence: CASSPQEGSYNEQFF. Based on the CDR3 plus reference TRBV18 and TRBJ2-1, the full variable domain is NAGVMQNPRHLVRRRGQEARLRCSPMKGHSHVYWYRQLPEEGLKFMVYLQKENIIDESGMPKERFSAEFPKEGPSILRIQQVVRGDSAAYFCASSPQEGSYNEQFFGPGTRLTVL.

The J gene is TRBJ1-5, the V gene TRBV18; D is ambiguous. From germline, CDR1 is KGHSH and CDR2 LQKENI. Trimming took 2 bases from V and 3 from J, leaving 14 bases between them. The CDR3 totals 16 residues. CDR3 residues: CASSPATSSPNQPQHF. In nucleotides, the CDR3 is TGTGCCAGCTCACCAGCGACATCGAGTCCCAATCAGCCCCAGCATTTT.

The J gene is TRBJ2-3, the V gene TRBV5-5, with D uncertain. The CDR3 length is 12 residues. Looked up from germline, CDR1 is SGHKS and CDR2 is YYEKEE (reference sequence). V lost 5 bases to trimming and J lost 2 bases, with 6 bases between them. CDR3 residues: CASSDFTDTQYF. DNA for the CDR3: TGTGCCAGCAGTGACTTCACAGATACGCAGTATTTT.

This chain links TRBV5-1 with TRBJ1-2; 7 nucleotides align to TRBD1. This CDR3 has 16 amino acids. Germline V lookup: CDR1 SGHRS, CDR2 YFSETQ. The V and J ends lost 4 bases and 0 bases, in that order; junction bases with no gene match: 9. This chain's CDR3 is CASSPMGTDTNYGYTF. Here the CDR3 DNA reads TGCGCCAGCAGCCCTATGGGGACAGATACTAACTATGGCTACACCTTC.

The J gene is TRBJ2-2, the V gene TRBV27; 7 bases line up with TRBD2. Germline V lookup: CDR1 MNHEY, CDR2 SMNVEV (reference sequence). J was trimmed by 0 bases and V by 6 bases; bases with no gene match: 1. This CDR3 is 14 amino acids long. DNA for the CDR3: TGTGCCAGCAGCGGGGGGACGAACACCGGGGAGCTGTTTTTT. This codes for CASSGGTNTGELFF.

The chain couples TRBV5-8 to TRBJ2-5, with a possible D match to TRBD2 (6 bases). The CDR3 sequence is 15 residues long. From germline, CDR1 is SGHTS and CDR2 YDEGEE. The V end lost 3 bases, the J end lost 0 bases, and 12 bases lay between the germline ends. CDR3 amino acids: CASSSFRDYQETQYF. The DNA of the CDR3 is TGTGCCAGCAGCTCTTTCCGGGACTACCAAGAGACCCAGTACTTC.

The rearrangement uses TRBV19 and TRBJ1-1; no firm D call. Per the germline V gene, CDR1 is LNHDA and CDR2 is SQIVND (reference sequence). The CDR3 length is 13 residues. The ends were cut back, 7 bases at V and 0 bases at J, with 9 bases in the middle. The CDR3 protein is CASTRTLNTEAFF. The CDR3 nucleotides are TGTGCCAGTACGAGGACTTTGAACACTGAAGCTTTCTTT.

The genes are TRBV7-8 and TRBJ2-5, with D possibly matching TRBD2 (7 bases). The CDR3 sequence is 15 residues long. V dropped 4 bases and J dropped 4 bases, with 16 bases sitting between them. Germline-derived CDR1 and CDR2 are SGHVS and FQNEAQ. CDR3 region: CASSSPRGAAETQYF. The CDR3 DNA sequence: TGTGCCAGCAGCTCCCCCCGGGGGGCAGCAGAGACCCAGTACTTC. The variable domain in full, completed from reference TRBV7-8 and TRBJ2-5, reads GAGVSQSPRYKVAKRGQDVALRCDPISGHVSLFWYQQALGQGPEFLTYFQNEAQLDKSGLPSDRFFAERPEGSVSTLKIQRTQQEDSAVYLCASSSPRGAAETQYFGPGTRLLVL.

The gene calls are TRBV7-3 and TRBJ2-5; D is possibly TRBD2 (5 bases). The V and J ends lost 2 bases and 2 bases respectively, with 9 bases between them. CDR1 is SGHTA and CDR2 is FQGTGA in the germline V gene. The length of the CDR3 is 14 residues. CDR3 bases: TGTGCCAGCAGCTTAGTGGGCGGGCAAGAGACCCAGTACTTC. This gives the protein CASSLVGGQETQYF.

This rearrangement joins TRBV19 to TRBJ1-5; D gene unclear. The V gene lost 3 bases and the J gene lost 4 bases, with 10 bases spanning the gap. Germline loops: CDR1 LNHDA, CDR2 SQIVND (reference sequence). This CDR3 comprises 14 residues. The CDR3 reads CASSIRVGNQPQHF. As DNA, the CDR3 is TGTGCCAGTAGTATCCGGGTGGGTAATCAGCCCCAGCATTTT.

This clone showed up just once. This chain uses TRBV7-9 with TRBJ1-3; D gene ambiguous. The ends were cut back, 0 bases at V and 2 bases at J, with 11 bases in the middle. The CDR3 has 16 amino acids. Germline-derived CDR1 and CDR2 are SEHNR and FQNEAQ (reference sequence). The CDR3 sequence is CASSLAEGTAGNTIYF. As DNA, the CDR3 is TGTGCCAGCAGCTTAGCGGAGGGAACGGCTGGAAACACCATATATTTT.